This TCR beta chain was profiled in a study of PD-L1 blockade in urothelial cancer (dated by TCRdb to the late 2010s). The study in broad terms: Therapy was started in about 2014 for all patients, and atezolizumab 1,200 mg was administered intravenously every 3 weeks. About 85% of the roughly 29 patients were males with bladder-origin urothelial cancer, and about 65% of the roughly 30 reported a prior smoking history. Patients had an ECOG performance status of 0 or 1 and had received between 0 and 3 prior chemotherapy regimens. Blood samples were analyzed 3 weeks after the start of treatment (second dose) and 6 weeks after the start of treatment. Blood samples gave median yields of about 150,000 T cells and 65,000 to 85,000 unique TCRs, along with a median clonality of roughly 0.08. An exploratory multi-omic analysis was conducted of the somatic, immune and clinical correlates of response to PD-L1 blockade with atezolizumab in urothelial cancer. Pretreatment tumor samples, along with matched peripheral blood collected serially before and after atezolizumab treatment, underwent TCR sequencing. Durable clinical benefit was defined as a progression-free survival longer than 6 months, and TCR features were additionally tested against progression-free survival and overall survival. In the same patients, whole exome sequencing and RNA sequencing of pretreatment tumors were performed in addition to TCR sequencing. Nine patients reached durable clinical benefit, while some 20 patients did not. Some 30 patients had pretreatment blood TCR-seq, about 25 had at least one posttreatment blood collection, and about 25 had tumor TCR-seq. Results the study describes overall, beyond this receptor: Because the sample size was small (n ≈ 28) and many of the analyses were exploratory, the results are meant to be hypothesis-generating. Improved progression-free and overall survival was associated with having pretreatment peripheral blood TCR clonality below the median. At 3 weeks after the start of treatment, tumor-associated TCR clones in peripheral blood had expanded more in patients with durable benefit (n ≈ 20, p = 0.022).

The meaning of the sample's time point label: pretreatment peripheral blood. The cohort included about 30 patients with locally advanced or metastatic urothelial carcinoma who were treated at Memorial Sloan Kettering on a trial protocol. Peripheral blood mononuclear cells were collected pretreatment and during treatment, with between 1 and 8 total time points obtained per patient. The Qiagen DNeasy Blood extraction kit was used to purify genomic DNA from total PBMCs and tumor samples. PBMCs were collected pretreatment and during treatment, and were isolated and stored as previously described. As for this clone: Its specific antigen is unknown. No base-level quality is on record; no much larger clone is a single base apart.

Synthetic TCR analog templates were spiked into each PCR so that absolute template abundance could be estimated from read counts. The immunoSEQ assay was used to amplify TCRbeta CDR3 regions from genomic DNA with bias-controlled V and J gene primers. Sequencing of rearranged TCRbeta segments was done at approximately 20X coverage. The study's processing was this. Sequencing errors were corrected by clustering, and CDR3s were annotated against IMGT so that V, D and J genes could be assigned. Only productive TCRbeta rearrangements were used in downstream analyses, excluding out-of-frame or stop-codon sequences. Clonality was calculated as one minus the Shannon entropy normalized by the log of the number of unique productive sequences. Fisher's exact test with Benjamini-Hochberg correction, using a cutoff of adjusted p below 0.01, was how clones that differed between time points or between blood and tumor were identified. As stored in TCRdb, this immuneACCESS dataset retains in-frame rearrangements with V and J assigned. A fraction of the clones does not appear; measured against another copy, unresolved V genes explain less than half of the discrepancy, and the remainder lacks a known reason. D and trimming come from the DNA, and the V and J calls and clone size come from that table. This sample gives roughly 63,000 clones in total; about four fifths of them show up just once. Approximately 5.1% of the sample goes to the ten largest clones.

Reading from cysteine to phenylalanine, the CDR3 counts 14 amino acids. Of the read, only the CDR3 DNA is kept; its 42 bases are in frame from base 1. Reading the germline V gene (reference sequence) gives CDR1 LNHDA and CDR2 SQIVND. V drops 4 bases and J drops 1 base, leaving 10 bases in between. The material was PBMCs, obtained around atezolizumab (anti-PD-L1) treatment. The sequence joins TRBV19 to TRBJ1-1, with the D gene too uncertain to name. The TCR sequence derives from a man aged 70 or older with urothelial cancer. The encoded CDR3 is CASSTPRQNTEAFF. The DNA sequence is TGTGCCAGTAGTACCCCCCGACAGAACACTGAAGCTTTCTTT.